This entry lists 9 T cell receptor beta chains sequenced from one sample in a study of cytomegalovirus exposure and HLA in healthy donors. PCR used 60 Vbeta primers and 13 Jbeta primers. Sequenced by immunoSEQ multiplex PCR; TCRdb stores in-frame clones only, minus some. The sample holds 94,000 or so clones, about three quarters seen once. The sequencing sample was made of PBMCs. These receptor sequences come from a man aged 55 to 70 in good health and CMV-seronegative.

This chain joins TRBV25-1 and TRBJ1-4; D remains ambiguous. Trimming removed 4 bases at V and 6 bases at J, with 9 bases between. This CDR3 is built from 13 residues. The germline V gene encodes CDR1 MGHDK and CDR2 SYGVNS. The CDR3 loop reads CASSAASDEKLFF. CDR3 nucleotides: TGTGCCAGCAGTGCCGCCTCGGATGAAAAACTGTTTTTT.

This rearrangement joins TRBV6-1 to TRBJ1-1; D not certain. Germline V gene data show CDR1 as MNHNS and CDR2 as SASEGT. V was clipped by 1 base and J by 13 bases, with 25 bases between them. The CDR3 extends over 16 amino acids. The CDR3 protein is CASSEGSNQSSLKLFF. CDR3 in DNA: TGTGCCAGCAGTGAAGGGAGCAATCAGAGTTCTCTGAAGCTTTTCTTT.

This clone has a single count. The chain employs TRBV10-3 and TRBJ1-3; perhaps TRBD1 as D (5 bases). Germline loops: CDR1 ENHRY, CDR2 SYGVKD. The CDR3 is 16 residues long. The germline V and J ends were trimmed by 6 bases and 0 bases, with 15 bases remaining between them. CDR3 DNA sequence: TGTGCCATCAGCCGGGAGGGGCCTCTCTCTGGAAACACCATATATTTT. It encodes CAISREGPLSGNTIYF.

This clone appeared once. The rearrangement links TRBV19 to TRBJ1-1, with D unclear. This CDR3 is 11 amino acids long. Trimming removed 6 bases from V and 5 bases from J, with 7 bases in between. CDR1 is LNHDA and CDR2 is SQIVND in the germline V gene (reference sequence). This chain's CDR3 is CASRRVTEAFF. The DNA for the CDR3 is TGTGCCAGTAGGAGAGTAACTGAAGCTTTCTTT.

This chain connects TRBV2 to TRBJ2-7; weak D call: TRBD1 (6 bases). With 8 bases removed from V and 0 bases from J, the gap between germline ends came to 14 bases. The CDR3 is made up of 14 amino acids. Looked up from germline, CDR1 is SNHLY and CDR2 is FYNNEI. The CDR3 DNA reads TGTGCCAGCGGGGAACAGGGAGTCTCCTACGAGCAGTACTTC. Translation: CASGEQGVSYEQYF.

Written as DNA, the CDR3 is TGCAGCGCGGTGGATCACAGCTCCTACAATGAGCAGTTCTTC. Translating gives CSAVDHSSYNEQFF. The chain combines TRBV29-1 with TRBJ2-1; D is unclear. The CDR3 extends over 14 amino acids. The germline V gene has CDR1 SQVTM and CDR2 ANQGSEA. V shed 7 bases and J shed 0 bases, with 13 bases lying between them.

This chain links TRBV5-4 with TRBJ1-1, with D maybe TRBD1 (5 bases). The V gene's germline CDR1 is SGHNT and CDR2 YYREEE (reference sequence). The CDR3 extends over 14 amino acids. V lost 0 bases and J lost 7, with 13 bases in between. CDR3 coding DNA: TGTGCCAGCAGCTTGGCTTTGATCCAGGGTGAAGCTTTCTTT. Its translation: CASSLALIQGEAFF.

The rearrangement joins TRBV7-8 to TRBJ1-2; maybe TRBD1 (6 bases). Germline loops: CDR1 SGHVS, CDR2 FQNEAQ. Between the trimmed V and J ends, which lost 1 base and 3 bases, there was a span of 12 bases. This CDR3 spans 15 amino acids. CDR3 residues: CASSLVADRYYGYTF. The CDR3 nucleotides read TGTGCCAGCAGCTTAGTGGCGGACAGATACTATGGCTACACCTTC.

The chain is built from TRBV23-1 and TRBJ2-4; 7 nucleotides match TRBD1. TRBV23-1 is reported as an ORF; its role is uncertain. Trimming cost V 7 bases and J 0 bases; bases outside gene matches: 21. The CDR3 is 20 amino acids. The CDR3 here is CASISREIHDRAAAKNIQYF. For the CDR3, the DNA is TGCGCCAGCATCTCGAGAGAAATCCATGACAGGGCAGCAGCCAAAAACATTCAGTACTTC.